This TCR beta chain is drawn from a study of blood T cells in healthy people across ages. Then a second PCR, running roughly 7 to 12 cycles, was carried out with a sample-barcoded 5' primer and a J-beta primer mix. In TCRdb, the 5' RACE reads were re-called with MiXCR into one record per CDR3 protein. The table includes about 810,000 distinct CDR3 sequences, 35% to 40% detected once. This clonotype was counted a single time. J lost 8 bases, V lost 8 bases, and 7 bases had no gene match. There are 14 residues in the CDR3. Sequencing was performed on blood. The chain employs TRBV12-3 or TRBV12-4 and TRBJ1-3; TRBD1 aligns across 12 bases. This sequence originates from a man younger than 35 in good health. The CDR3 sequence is CASSSGQGADTIYF. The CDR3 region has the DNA TGTGCCAGCTCATCGGGACAGGGGGCGGACACCATATATTTT.